Described below is a single T cell receptor (beta chain) sequence and its context. Its antigen remains unidentified. The sample belongs to a study of cytotoxic CD8 clonotypes in ibrutinib-treated CLL. Findings and limits, study-wide: The clonality went up when patients responded to ibrutinib and dropped back toward baseline at progression.

Libraries were prepared by immunoSEQ multiplex PCR; TCRdb keeps only in-frame clonotypes and omits some of them. Of under 45,000 clones in the sample, 68% are singletons; the top ten hold approximately 7%. The V segment lost 1 base and the J segment 2 bases; nucleotides outside the gene matches: 8. The CDR3 covers 17 residues. Looked up from germline, CDR1 is SGHAT and CDR2 is FQNNGV. The V gene is TRBV11-2, the J gene TRBJ2-5, with 9 bases identical to TRBD2. This clonotype was obtained from a human donor with chronic lymphocytic leukemia. Sequencing used PBMCs, obtained at disease progression, from a patient treated with ibrutinib. DNA for the CDR3: TGTGCCAGCAGCTTAGGGGCTAGCGGGGAGTATCAAGAGACCCAGTACTTC. Translation: CASSLGASGEYQETQYF.